This T cell receptor (beta chain) was profiled in a study of cytomegalovirus exposure and HLA in healthy donors. The CDR3 is 10 residues long. Trimming pared 8 bases from V and 6 bases from J, leaving 8 bases between. CDR1 DFQATT and CDR2 SNEGSKA come from the germline V gene (reference sequence). Researchers ran the PCR with 60 Vbeta and 13 Jbeta primers. In the original analysis: Later reanalysis found roughly 80 million unique TCR beta chains, 10 million to 12 million of them shared. Libraries were prepared by immunoSEQ multiplex PCR; TCRdb keeps only in-frame clonotypes and omits some of them. D and trimming were read from the DNA, whereas the V and J calls and clone size are those reported in that table. The data contain about 170,000 clones, about four fifths of them singletons.

This TCR derives from a woman between 50 and 59 years old in good health and CMV-seronegative. The sequenced material came from PBMCs. The rearrangement uses TRBV20-1 and TRBJ2-1; unclear D gene. Written as DNA, the CDR3 is TGCAGTACCACCGGCAATGAGCAGTTCTTC. Amino acids: CSTTGNEQFF.